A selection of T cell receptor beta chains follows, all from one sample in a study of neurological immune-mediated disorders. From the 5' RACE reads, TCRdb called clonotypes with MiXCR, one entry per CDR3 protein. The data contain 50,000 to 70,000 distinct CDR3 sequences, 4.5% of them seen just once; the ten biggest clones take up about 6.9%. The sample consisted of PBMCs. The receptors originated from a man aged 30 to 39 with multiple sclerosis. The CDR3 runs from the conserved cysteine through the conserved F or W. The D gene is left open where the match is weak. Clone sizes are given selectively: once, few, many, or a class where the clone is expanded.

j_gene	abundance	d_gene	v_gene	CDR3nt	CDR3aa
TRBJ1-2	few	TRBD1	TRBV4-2	TGTGCCAGCAGCCAAGTTGCTTACAGGGGGTTGTGGGGCTACACCTTC	CASSQVAYRGLWGYTF
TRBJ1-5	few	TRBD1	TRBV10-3	TGTGCCATCAGTGACCGGGGACAGGGGGTTAAGGGCAATCAGCCCCAGCATTTT	CAISDRGQGVKGNQPQHF
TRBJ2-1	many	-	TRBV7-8	TGTGCCAGCAGCTTAGGGGGCCGTTACAATGAGCAGTTCTTC	CASSLGGRYNEQFF
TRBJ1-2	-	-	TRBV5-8	TGTGCCAGCAGGCCACCGGGGGCTGGTGGTGGCTACACCTTC	CASRPPGAGGGYTF
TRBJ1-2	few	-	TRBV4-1	TGCGCCAGCAGCCAAGTAAGGCAGCTCCTTAACTATGGCTACACCTTC	CASSQVRQLLNYGYTF
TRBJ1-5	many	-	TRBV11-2	TGTGCCAGCAGCTTAGATGTCAGGGGCCAGCCCCAGCATTTT	CASSLDVRGQPQHF
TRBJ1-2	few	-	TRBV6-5	TGTGCCAGCAGTCCCCGACGGGAGGCCTACTATGGCTACACCTTC	CASSPRREAYYGYTF
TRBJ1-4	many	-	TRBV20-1	TGCAGTGCTATGAGATATAATGAAAAACTGTTTTTT	CSAMRYNEKLFF
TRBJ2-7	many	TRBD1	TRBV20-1	TGCAGTGCTAGAGGGAGGACTTCGACAGGGGCGCCCTACGAGCAGTACTTC	CSARGRTSTGAPYEQYF
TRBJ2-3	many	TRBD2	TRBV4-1	TGCGCCAGCAGCCGCAATCTAGCGGGGAGCACAGATACGCAGTATTTT	CASSRNLAGSTDTQYF
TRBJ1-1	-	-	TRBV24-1	TGTGCCACCAGTGAACCGGGACATGAAGCTTTCTTT	CATSEPGHEAFF
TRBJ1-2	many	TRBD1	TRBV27	TGTGCCAGCAGTCCAGGGACAGTTACCTACTATGGCTACACCTTC	CASSPGTVTYYGYTF
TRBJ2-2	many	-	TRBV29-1	TGCAGCGTGGTTGTGGGGGCCGTTGTCGGGGAGCTGTTTTTT	CSVVVGAVVGELFF
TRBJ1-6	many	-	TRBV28	TGTGCCAGCAGTTTATTGTATTCACCCCTCCACTTT	CASSLLYSPLHF
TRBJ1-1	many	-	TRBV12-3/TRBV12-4	TGTGCCAGCAGCTATACTTCGGGGGGGTTGACTGAAGCTTTCTTT	CASSYTSGGLTEAFF
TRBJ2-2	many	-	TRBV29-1	TGCAGCGTTGAAGAAATCGGGTTGGGGAACACCGGGGAGCTGTTTTTT	CSVEEIGLGNTGELFF